The 25 T cell receptor beta chains below were found in one sample sequenced in a study of shared clonotypes between healthy human individuals. Repertoires were generated with immunoSEQ multiplex PCR, while TCRdb's copy carries only in-frame clones and drops some. Of a few million clones listed, over 85% are singletons. Material for sequencing was naive CD4+ T cells from PBMCs. As to subset: CD45RA+ positively selected. Every receptor here comes from a man in his late teens or twenties in good health. Some clones in this sample may be carry-over from other donors' samples.

The chain recombines TRBV5-5 with TRBJ1-5; tentatively, D is TRBD1 (6 bases). Germline assignment: CDR1 SGHKS and CDR2 YYEKEE (reference sequence). The ends were cut back, 4 bases at V and 5 bases at J, with 13 bases in the middle. The CDR3 extends over 14 amino acids. The CDR3 here is CASSRTGYDQPQHF. As DNA, the CDR3 is TGTGCCAGCAGCCGTACAGGGTATGATCAGCCCCAGCATTTT.

Regarding this clone: The same CDR3 also results from other DNA sequences found in this sample. The chain recombines TRBV25-1 with TRBJ2-7, with D possibly being TRBD1 (6 bases). V shed 1 base and J shed 1 base, with 8 bases lying between them. From germline, CDR1 is MGHDK and CDR2 SYGVNS. This CDR3 is 14 amino acids long. In nucleotides, the CDR3 is TGTGCCAGCAGTGAATCGAGGGGGTCCTACGAGCAGTACTTC. Its protein product is CASSESRGSYEQYF.

V usage is TRBV4-3 and J usage is TRBJ2-3; unclear D gene. The V end was cut by 1 base, the J end by 2 bases, with 10 bases between. This CDR3 spans 15 amino acids. From germline, CDR1 is LGHNA and CDR2 YSLEER. The CDR3 nucleotides read TGCGCCAGCAGCCAAGGGCCAGTAACCACAGATACGCAGTATTTT. Protein product: CASSQGPVTTDTQYF.

The chain uses TRBV4-2 and TRBJ1-4; 8 bases fit TRBD1. The trim removed 4 bases at V and 6 bases at J, leaving 7 bases unmatched. CDR3 length: 15 amino acids. The germline gives CDR1 LGHNA, CDR2 YNFKEQ. The CDR3 sequence: CASSPPGTGDEKLFF. For the CDR3, the DNA is TGTGCCAGCAGCCCTCCCGGGACAGGAGATGAAAAACTGTTTTTT.

The rearrangement links TRBV29-1 to TRBJ2-5, with D tentatively TRBD1 (5 bases). The CDR3 consists of 14 residues. V lost 6 bases and J 4 bases, leaving 18 bases between the germline ends. In germline, CDR1 is SQVTM, CDR2 ANQGSEA. The CDR3 region is CSVPGQGIIETQYF. In DNA form, the CDR3 reads TGCAGCGTGCCCGGGCAGGGAATTATAGAGACCCAGTACTTC.

The chain carries TRBV27 and TRBJ1-1; no firm D call. Germline values: CDR1 MNHEY, CDR2 SMNVEV (reference sequence). The CDR3 sequence is 11 residues long. Written as DNA, the CDR3 is TGTGCAGCACCCTTTTTGAGGAATACTTTCTTT. It translates to CAAPFLRNTFF.

Note on this clone: This specimen includes other DNA sequences encoding the same CDR3. This chain links TRBV7-3 with TRBJ2-2; 7 bases are a match to TRBD2. J lost 0 bases, V lost 5 bases, and 3 bases had no gene match. The germline gives CDR1 SGHTA, CDR2 FQGTGA. This CDR3 is built from 15 residues. CDR3 nucleotides: TGTGCCAGCAGCCCAGCGGGAACGAACACCGGGGAGCTGTTTTTT. It codes for CASSPAGTNTGELFF.

This sequence joins TRBV7-3 and TRBJ2-2, with 8 bases matching TRBD2. Germline V gene sequence: CDR1 SGHTA, CDR2 FQGTGA. V was pared by 1 base and J by 6 bases, with 7 bases of the junction left unmatched. The CDR3 has 16 residues. CDR3: CASSLIGGRIAGELFF. The CDR3 DNA reads as TGTGCCAGCAGCTTAATTGGCGGGAGGATAGCCGGGGAGCTGTTTTTT.

The chain recombines TRBV5-1 with TRBJ2-7, with D hard to call. V was cut by 4 bases and J by 0 bases, with 8 bases left in between. Germline V gene lookup returns CDR1 SGHRS and CDR2 YFSETQ. The CDR3 runs 13 residues. Here the CDR3 DNA reads TGCGCCAGCAGCGGGGTCAACTCCTACGAGCAGTACTTC. Amino acid sequence: CASSGVNSYEQYF.

This clone was found once. This rearrangement joins TRBV19 to TRBJ2-4; either TRBD1 or TRBD2 may supply D (6 bases each). CDR1 LNHDA and CDR2 SQIVND come from the germline V gene (reference sequence). Trimming left V 10 bases short and J 0 bases short, with 25 bases between. CDR3 size: 18 residues. CDR3: CATFEPRTGALAKNIQYF. The CDR3 DNA is TGTGCCACCTTCGAGCCTAGGACGGGGGCACTAGCCAAAAACATTCAGTACTTC.

Details on this clone: In the same sample, other DNA sequences code for this CDR3. J is TRBJ2-3 and V is TRBV9; the D gene is possibly TRBD2 (5 bases). Germline V gene sequence: CDR1 SGDLS, CDR2 YYNGEE. V shed 0 bases and J shed 1 base, with 12 bases lying between them. This CDR3 has 16 residues. The CDR3 bases are TGTGCCAGCAGCGTAGGGGTGGGAGACGGCACAGATACGCAGTATTTT. Protein product: CASSVGVGDGTDTQYF.

The chain joins TRBV5-1 to TRBJ1-3; D not certain. This CDR3 comprises 15 residues. CDR1 is SGHRS and CDR2 is YFSETQ in the germline V gene. V lost 6 bases, J lost 0 bases, and 13 bases lay in between. Here the CDR3 DNA reads TGCGCCAGCAACGCCCGCTTCTACTCTGGAAACACCATATATTTT. It encodes CASNARFYSGNTIYF.

In regard to this clone: This CDR3 is also generated by other DNA sequences in the sample. The chain couples TRBV5-1 to TRBJ1-4; 10 bases line up with TRBD1. Germline V CDR1 and CDR2: SGHRS, YFSETQ. The CDR3 loop spans 15 amino acids. With 3 bases clipped from V and 6 bases from J, the junction kept 5 bases outside the gene matches. DNA of the CDR3: TGCGCCAGCAGCTCCACCGGGACAGGGGATGAAAAACTGTTTTTT. This gives the protein CASSSTGTGDEKLFF.

The chain has TRBV27 and TRBJ2-7; D perhaps matches TRBD1 (6 bases). CDR1 MNHEY and CDR2 SMNVEV come from the germline V gene (reference sequence). The CDR3 length is 15 residues. Deletions cut 6 bases from V and 2 bases from J, with 17 bases between. CDR3 DNA sequence: TGTGCCAGCAGGTTAACAGGGCTCCGACCCTACGAGCAGTACTTC. Its translation: CASRLTGLRPYEQYF.

The table lists this clone with a count of one. The V and J genes are TRBV15 and TRBJ1-5; a possible D gene is TRBD1 (5 bases). The V end lost 2 bases, the J end lost 6 bases, and 17 bases lay between the germline ends. The CDR3 spans 16 residues. CDR1 and CDR2 from the germline V gene are LNHNV and YYDKDF (reference sequence). The CDR3 here is CATSRSFGRDSQPQHF. CDR3 bases: TGTGCCACCAGCAGATCCTTCGGCAGGGATAGTCAGCCCCAGCATTTT.

This clone was detected once. The chain uses TRBV4-1 and TRBJ1-5; D perhaps matches TRBD1 (5 bases). Trimming pared 0 bases from V and 1 base from J, leaving 13 bases between. The germline gives CDR1 MGHRA, CDR2 YSYEKL. The CDR3 totals 17 residues. CDR3 in amino acids: CASSQDRTGDSNQPQHF. The CDR3 bases are TGCGCCAGCAGCCAAGATCGGACGGGGGACAGCAATCAGCCCCAGCATTTT.

The chain carries TRBV28 and TRBJ1-4; D is unclear. V was shortened by 10 bases and J by 5 bases, with 8 bases between the two germline ends. The CDR3 extends over 11 amino acids. CDR1 is MDHEN and CDR2 is SYDVKM in the germline V gene. The CDR3 spells CAIRSNEKLFF. The CDR3 DNA reads as TGTGCCATCCGGAGCAATGAAAAACTGTTTTTT.

The gene calls are TRBV15 and TRBJ2-3; 9 nucleotides match TRBD1. CDR1 LNHNV and CDR2 YYDKDF come from the germline V gene (reference sequence). The CDR3 runs to 16 residues. The ends lost 0 bases at V and 2 bases at J; junction bases unmatched: 3. CDR3 sequence: CATSRDNRGPTDTQYF. The CDR3 bases are TGTGCCACCAGCAGAGATAACAGGGGGCCCACAGATACGCAGTATTTT.

This chain uses TRBV5-1 with TRBJ2-2; TRBD2 matches 9 bases. The length of the CDR3 is 18 residues. V gave up 0 bases and J gave up 1 base; unmatched junction bases: 7. Germline CDR1 reads SGHRS; CDR2 reads YFSETQ. The chain's CDR3 is CASSLAASSGRNTGELFF. As DNA, the CDR3 is TGCGCCAGCAGCTTGGCCGCGAGTAGCGGGAGGAACACCGGGGAGCTGTTTTTT.

The chain links TRBV4-1 to TRBJ1-1, with D perhaps matching TRBD1 (6 bases). Germline assignment: CDR1 MGHRA and CDR2 YSYEKL. CDR3 length: 14 residues. Deletions cut 6 bases from V and 5 bases from J, with 16 bases between. The CDR3 DNA is TGCGCCAGCAGTTCGAACAGGGTACGGACTGAAGCTTTCTTT. Residues: CASSSNRVRTEAFF.

The chain recombines TRBV28 with TRBJ2-1, with 11 bases aligning to TRBD2. CDR3 size: 15 residues. Germline V gene data show CDR1 as MDHEN and CDR2 as SYDVKM. The trim removed 7 bases at V and 7 bases at J, leaving 9 bases unmatched. The CDR3 region has the DNA TGTGCCAGCATCGAAAGGACTAGCGGGTGGAATGAGCAGTTCTTC. Residues: CASIERTSGWNEQFF.

V usage is TRBV28 and J usage is TRBJ1-2, with D hard to call. The CDR3 totals 14 residues. Germline CDR1 is MDHEN and CDR2 is SYDVKM. Trimming took 5 bases from V and 4 from J, leaving 14 bases between them. DNA of the CDR3: TGTGCCAGCAGTCCGCAAATCACTACCTATGGCTACACCTTC. Its translation is CASSPQITTYGYTF.

V gene TRBV10-3 combines with J gene TRBJ2-2; D uncertain. Germline values: CDR1 ENHRY, CDR2 SYGVKD. This CDR3 has 17 residues. Trimming removed 3 bases from V and 6 bases from J, with 20 bases in between. CDR3 sequence reads: CAISDNPGGLDPGELFF. The DNA of the CDR3 is TGTGCCATCAGTGATAATCCAGGCGGCCTAGATCCCGGGGAGCTGTTTTTT.

For this clone: The same CDR3 is also encoded by other DNA sequences in this sample. The chain is built from TRBV5-1 and TRBJ2-2; D is perhaps TRBD1 or TRBD2 (5 bases each). This CDR3 spans 15 amino acids. Deletions cut 4 bases from V and 5 bases from J, with 15 bases between. From germline, CDR1 is SGHRS and CDR2 YFSETQ. The CDR3 nucleotides are TGCGCCAGCAGCCCGGGAACAGGTTATACCGGGGAGCTGTTTTTT. It translates to CASSPGTGYTGELFF.

J is TRBJ1-1 and V is TRBV28; D uncertain. The germline V gene encodes CDR1 MDHEN and CDR2 SYDVKM. This CDR3 spans 15 amino acids. Between the trimmed V and J ends, which lost 1 base and 1 base, there was a span of 10 bases. Here the CDR3 reads CASSLLPSGNTEAFF. The DNA of the CDR3 is TGTGCCAGCAGTTTATTGCCCTCAGGGAACACTGAAGCTTTCTTT.